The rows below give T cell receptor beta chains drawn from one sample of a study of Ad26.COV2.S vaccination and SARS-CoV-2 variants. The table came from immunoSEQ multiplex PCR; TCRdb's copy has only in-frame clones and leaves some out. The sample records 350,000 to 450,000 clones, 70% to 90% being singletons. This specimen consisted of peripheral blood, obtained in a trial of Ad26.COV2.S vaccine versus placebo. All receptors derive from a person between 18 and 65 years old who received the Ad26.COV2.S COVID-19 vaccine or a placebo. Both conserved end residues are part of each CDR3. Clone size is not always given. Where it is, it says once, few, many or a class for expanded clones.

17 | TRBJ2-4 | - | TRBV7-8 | CASSLPTYRRRENIQYF
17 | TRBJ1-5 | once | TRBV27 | CASSLKALHRENQPQHF
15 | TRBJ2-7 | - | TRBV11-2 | CASSFVGGGPIEQYF
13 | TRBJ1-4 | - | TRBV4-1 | CASSQVQSEKLFF
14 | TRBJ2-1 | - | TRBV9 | CASSVDFEYNEQFF
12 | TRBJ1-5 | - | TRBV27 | CASSSGDQPQHF
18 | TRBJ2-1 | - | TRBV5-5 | CASSGGWAGPSSYNEQFF
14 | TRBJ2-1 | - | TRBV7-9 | CASSPGLAVNEQFF
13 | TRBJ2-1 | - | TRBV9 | CASSVARSGEQFF
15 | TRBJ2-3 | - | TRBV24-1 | CATSDPRQASDTQYF
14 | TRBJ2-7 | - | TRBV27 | CASSRGQGRYEQYF
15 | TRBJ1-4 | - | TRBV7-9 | CASSPTGGPNEKLFF
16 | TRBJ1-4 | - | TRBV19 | CASRMIKTGEREKLFF
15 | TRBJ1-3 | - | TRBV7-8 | CASSRPRLSGNTIYF
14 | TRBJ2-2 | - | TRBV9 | CASSVGGFSGELFF